The 28 T cell receptor beta chains listed next were all sequenced from one sample in a study of tumor-infiltrating lymphocytes in primary liver carcinoma. Co-extraction yielded RNA and DNA from approximately 20-30 mg of unsorted bulk tissue. Using a constant-region primer together with ProtoScript II reverse transcriptase, TCR beta cDNA was made from roughly 520 ng of total RNA. TCR beta libraries came from three nested multiplex PCR rounds using slightly modified ARM-PCR. Use of TRBV1-TRBV30 forward primers with a C-beta reverse primer characterized the first two PCR rounds, which lasted ten to eleven cycles each. TCRdb called the multiplex PCR reads again in MiXCR, with one record for every CDR3 protein. The sample has around 70,000 distinct CDR3 sequences, 55% to 75% seen once. Sequencing was performed on liver tumor tissue from sampling region 4. Subset described: tumor region T4, right-lateral pole. These receptors all stem from a man aged 40-49 years with primary liver carcinoma and hepatitis B virus infection.

This clonotype was found once. The junction and the germline gene differ at one end; a read error may be behind it. The chain couples TRBV7-9 to TRBJ2-7; D remains unclear. Germline CDR1 is SEHNR and CDR2 is FQNEAQ (reference sequence). There are 11 residues in the CDR3. CDR3 protein: CASSPLYEEYF. DNA for the CDR3: TGTGCCAGTAGCCCACTCTACGAGGAGTACTTC.

Details on this clonotype: At one of its ends the junction is not consistent with the germline gene, which may arise from a read error. This chain links TRBV5-4 with TRBJ2-3, with a weak D call TRBD1 (5 bases). CDR3 length equals 16 residues. The V gene's germline CDR1 is SGHNT and CDR2 YYREEE (reference sequence). The CDR3 nucleotides are TGTGCCAGCGGCTTACGGGTCTCAGGTGGGGCAGATACGCAATATTTT. The encoded protein is CASGLRVSGGADTQYF.

This clonotype has only a few counts. An end of the junction differs from the germline gene, which may be a read error. The chain carries TRBV11-2 and TRBJ2-2, with D tentatively TRBD2 (6 bases). The CDR3 consists of 17 residues. Germline V lookup: CDR1 SGHAT, CDR2 FQNNGV. CDR3 DNA sequence: TGTGTCAGCAGCTTAGTTCGGACGTATCCAGGGACTGGGGAGCTGTTTTTT. Protein product: CVSSLVRTYPGTGELFF.

On this clonotype itself: At one of its ends the junction is not consistent with the germline gene, which may arise from a read error. The chain combines TRBV28 with TRBJ2-7; D gene unclear. Per the germline V gene, CDR1 is MDHEN and CDR2 is SYDVKM. The CDR3 spans 15 residues. The CDR3, as DNA: TGTGCCGGCAGTCCGCCTTTACGACGATCCTACGAGCAGTACTTC. Its translation: CAGSPPLRRSYEQYF. The full variable domain, its missing parts supplied by reference TRBV28 and TRBJ2-7, is DVKVTQSSRYLVKRTGEKVFLECVQDMDHENMFWYRQDPGLGLRLIYFSYDVKMKEKGDIPEGYSVSREKKERFSLILESASTNQTSMYLCAGSPPLRRSYEQYFGPGTRLTVT.

The V gene is TRBV29-1, the J gene TRBJ2-7, with 8 bases fitting TRBD1. V gave up 5 bases and J gave up 9 bases; unmatched junction bases: 12. The CDR3 sequence is 13 residues long. From germline, CDR1 is SQVTM and CDR2 ANQGSEA. Here the CDR3 reads CSVSGQGIRGQYF. The CDR3 nucleotides read TGCAGCGTTTCCGGACAGGGAATAAGGGGGCAGTACTTC.

As for this clonotype: The CDR3 ends on some other residue instead of the conserved phenylalanine or tryptophan, so this is likely a read error. This sequence joins TRBV4-1 and TRBJ2-7, with 9 bases aligning to TRBD2. Germline V gene lookup returns CDR1 MGHRA and CDR2 YSYEKL. J gave up 4 bases and V 0 bases, and 13 bases lay outside the gene matches. The CDR3 totals 18 residues. The CDR3 bases are TGCGCCAGCAGCCAAGATGGGTCCGGGACTAGCCTCAGGTACGAGCAGTACTTG. Translating it yields CASSQDGSGTSLRYEQYL.

A word on this clonotype: As the CDR3 is not closed by the conserved phenylalanine or tryptophan, this likely results from a read error. V usage is TRBV29-1 and J usage is TRBJ2-2; 7 bases agree with TRBD1. The CDR3 totals 15 residues. The germline V gene encodes CDR1 SQVTM and CDR2 ANQGSEA. This CDR3 reads CSVEGTEGNTGELFL. The CDR3 DNA sequence: TGCAGCGTTGAGGGGACAGAGGGGAACACTGGGGAGCTGTTTCTT.

As concerns this clonotype: One end of the junction fails to match germline, which may point to a read error. This chain connects TRBV11-2 to TRBJ2-2; 11 positions match TRBD2. Germline CDR1 and CDR2: SGHAT and FQNNGV. The CDR3 runs to 17 residues. The chain's CDR3 is CANSSLAGGPRAGELFF. CDR3 bases: TGTGCCAACAGCTCGTTAGCGGGAGGGCCGAGGGCCGGGGAGCTGTTCTTT.

As for this clonotype: Possible read error: a much larger clone is one base away. The V call is TRBV5-1, the J call TRBJ2-1; D not resolved. The germline gives CDR1 SGHRS, CDR2 YFSETQ. This CDR3 has 14 residues. For the CDR3, the DNA is TGCGCCAGCGGCTTCGTCAGTGAGAACAATGAGCAGTTCTTC. Amino acids: CASGFVSENNEQFF.

The CDR3 protein is CANTIGGSGFDYTF. The CDR3 nucleotides read TGTGCCAACACCATTGGTGGATCAGGTTTTGACTACACCTTC. The gene calls are TRBV5-4 and TRBJ1-2, with unresolved D. Per the germline V gene, CDR1 is SGHNT and CDR2 is YYREEE (reference sequence). The CDR3 runs 14 residues. Trimming left V 9 bases short and J 10 bases short, with 25 bases between. Full variable domain (outside the CDR3, taken from reference TRBV5-4 and TRBJ1-2): ETGVTQSPTHLIKTRGQQVTLRCSSQSGHNTVSWYQQALGQGPQFIFQYYREEENGRGNFPPRFSGLQFPNYSSELNVNALELDDSALYLCANTIGGSGFDYTFGSGTRLTVV.

In regard to this clonotype: This likely comes from a read error, as the CDR3 has no conserved phenylalanine or tryptophan at its end. V usage is TRBV7-8 and J usage is TRBJ2-1, with D unresolved. The CDR3 sequence is 16 residues long. Germline V lookup: CDR1 SGHVS, CDR2 FQNEAQ. V was clipped by 1 base and J by 6 bases, with 16 bases between them. CDR3 sequence reads: CASSLGPLSNFNEQFS. The DNA for the CDR3 is TGTGCCAGCAGCTTAGGGCCCCTCTCCAACTTCAATGAGCAGTTCTCC.

About this clonotype itself: A junction end diverges from the germline sequence, so it may reflect a read error. The chain couples TRBV12-3 or TRBV12-4 to TRBJ2-7, with D uncertain. The CDR3 spans 13 residues. The CDR3 bases are TGTACCAGCAGTTTAAGAGAATCCTACGAGCAGTACTTC. It is translated as CTSSLRESYEQYF.

Of note for this clonotype: Germline is not matched at one junction end, which may reflect a read error. The chain carries TRBV6-5 and TRBJ2-5, with 8 positions matching TRBD2. Germline CDR1 and CDR2: MNHEY and SVGAGI. The CDR3 contains 15 residues. This CDR3 reads CASTILAEHFETQYF. The CDR3 DNA sequence: TGTGCGAGCACCATACTAGCGGAACACTTTGAGACCCAGTACTTC.

Details on this clonotype: One junction end disagrees with the germline gene, perhaps due to a read error. This chain uses TRBV4-1 with TRBJ2-1, with D possibly TRBD2 on 6 matching bases. Germline V gene lookup returns CDR1 MGHRA and CDR2 YSYEKL. This CDR3 is built from 14 residues. The CDR3 loop is CASCQSGEYNEQFF. CDR3 in DNA: TGCGCCAGCTGCCAGTCGGGAGAGTACAATGAGCAGTTCTTC.

Notes on this clonotype: No conserved phenylalanine or tryptophan ends this CDR3, so it is likely a read error. This chain connects TRBV20-1 to TRBJ2-1, with D possibly being TRBD2 (5 bases). The germline CDR1 and CDR2 sequences are DFQATT and SNEGSKA (reference sequence). Trimming cost V 0 bases and J 3 bases, with 12 bases left between them. CDR3 length equals 15 residues. Here the CDR3 reads CSARDGENDYNEQFL. CDR3 sequence (DNA): TGCAGTGCTAGAGATGGGGAGAACGACTACAATGAGCAGTTCTTA.

This clonotype was recorded at least ten times. The chain joins TRBV14 to TRBJ2-7, with D perhaps TRBD1 (5 bases). CDR1 is SGHDN and CDR2 is FVKESK in the germline V gene. Trimming removed 4 bases at V and 7 bases at J, with 11 bases between. CDR3 length: 12 residues. CDR3 sequence: CASSLLGREQYF. Written as DNA, the CDR3 is TGTGCCAGCAGCCTGCTGGGGCGAGAGCAGTACTTC.

V gene TRBV28 combines with J gene TRBJ1-5; 9 positions agree with TRBD1. The CDR3 extends over 15 amino acids. The J segment lost 6 bases and the V segment lost 10 bases, leaving 13 bases of the junction unmatched. The germline gives CDR1 MDHEN, CDR2 SYDVKM. CDR3 sequence reads: CANSLRYRGLQPQHF. The CDR3 coding sequence is TGTGCCAACAGCTTACGGTACAGGGGGCTTCAGCCCCAGCATTTT.

This clonotype appeared a few times. The conserved closing phenylalanine or tryptophan is absent in this CDR3, likely reflecting a read error. The chain recombines TRBV28 with TRBJ2-7, with 10 bases aligning to TRBD2. The length of the CDR3 is 14 residues. CDR1 and CDR2 (germline): MDHEN, SYDVKM. V trimming: 6 bases; J trimming: 6 bases; junction bases outside the gene matches: 8. CDR3 region: CASSPLAGAGEQYS. CDR3 coding DNA: TGTGCCAGCAGCCCTCTAGCGGGAGCGGGCGAGCAGTACTCC.

This clonotype has a handful of counts. This chain links TRBV7-3 with TRBJ2-1, with no clear D. Deletions cut 0 bases from V and 2 bases from J, with 11 bases between. Germline V CDR1 and CDR2: SGHTA, FQGTGA. CDR3 length: 16 amino acids. The CDR3 DNA is TGTGCCAGCAGCTTAACGGTCAACTCGGCCTACAATGAGCAGTTCTTC. Translated: CASSLTVNSAYNEQFF.

Comments on this clonotype: This CDR3 is missing its conserved last phenylalanine or tryptophan, likely due to a read error. The rearrangement links TRBV6-5 to TRBJ1-2; 7 nucleotides line up with TRBD1. This CDR3 is 17 amino acids long. Germline V gene data show CDR1 as MNHEY and CDR2 as SVGAGI. The chain's CDR3 is CASSLRYPGGTFYGYTS. The CDR3 bases are TGTGCCAGCAGTCTTCGCTATCCAGGGGGTACATTCTATGGTTACACCTCC.

This clonotype has at least ten counts. The chain combines TRBV12-3 or TRBV12-4 with TRBJ1-2; a possible D gene is TRBD1 (6 bases). V dropped 5 bases and J dropped 8 bases, with 12 bases sitting between them. CDR3 length equals 12 residues. The CDR3 nucleotides read TGTGCCAGCAGTCCTAGGGGGGGAGGCTACACCTTC. It yields the protein CASSPRGGGYTF.

Note on this clonotype: Its ends do not fully match the called genes, so a read error is possible. The chain has TRBV7-8 and TRBJ2-3, with 7 bases aligning to TRBD2. The CDR3 has 16 amino acids. Germline-derived CDR1 and CDR2 are SGHVS and FQNEAQ. The CDR3: CASSLTAGVAQATLYF. In DNA form, the CDR3 reads TGTGCCAGCAGCTTAACGGCGGGGGTAGCTCAGGCCACGCTGTATTTT.

With respect to this clonotype: This may come from a read error, since a much larger clone is one base off. The V call is TRBV5-1, the J call TRBJ1-3; tentatively, D is TRBD1 (5 bases). Germline-derived CDR1 and CDR2 are SGHRS and YFSETQ. The length of the CDR3 is 14 residues. V lost 0 bases and J lost 4, with 8 bases in between. The CDR3 DNA reads as TGCGCCAGCAGCTTGGATGCAGGGGGAAACACCATATATTTT. Its protein is CASSLDAGGNTIYF.

This clonotype showed up many times. The gene calls are TRBV10-2 and TRBJ2-1, with no clear D. The germline V gene has CDR1 WSHSY and CDR2 SAAADI. The V end lost 6 bases, the J end lost 6 bases, and 9 bases lay between the germline ends. The CDR3 length is 12 residues. CDR3 amino acids: CASSKNRNEQFF. The CDR3 DNA reads TGCGCCAGCAGCAAGAACCGCAATGAGCAGTTCTTC.

This clonotype has just one count. A single base separates this from a much larger clone, so it may be a read error. The rearrangement joins TRBV5-1 to TRBJ2-5, with D unclear. Per germline, CDR1 SGHRS and CDR2 YFSETQ. The V and J ends lost 6 bases and 1 base respectively, with 13 bases between them. The CDR3 sequence is 14 residues long. CDR3 sequence (DNA): TGCGCCAGCATGATCAGCATAGCCCAAGAGACCCAGTACTTC. It translates to CASMISIAQETQYF.

The chain has TRBV18 and TRBJ2-1, with unresolved D. This CDR3 is built from 16 residues. Germline CDR1 is KGHSH and CDR2 is LQKENI. Trimming took off 1 base at V and 1 base at J, with 11 bases between the two ends. The CDR3 DNA sequence: TGTGCCAGCTCACCACTGATCGGGCCTTCCTACAATGAGCAGTTCTTC. Residues: CASSPLIGPSYNEQFF.

With respect to this clonotype: One base away lies a much larger clone, so this may be a sequencing read error. V usage is TRBV20-1 and J usage is TRBJ2-5; D uncertain. Germline V gives CDR1 DFQATT, CDR2 SNEGSKA (reference sequence). This CDR3 is built from 12 residues. The V gene lost 6 bases and the J gene lost 3 bases, with 11 bases spanning the gap. The CDR3: CSASRAEETQYF. DNA of the CDR3: TGCAGTGCCTCAAGGGCGGAAGAGACCCAGTACTTC.

The chain combines TRBV6-1 with TRBJ1-5; D unclear. Germline V gene data show CDR1 as MNHNS and CDR2 as SASEGT. The ends were cut back, 8 bases at V and 5 bases at J, with 16 bases in the middle. The CDR3 extends over 14 amino acids. CDR3 nucleotides: TGTGCCAGCGACCCCGGGATAGGGCATCAGCCCCAGCATTTT. Encoded protein: CASDPGIGHQPQHF.